The sequence of this T cell receptor beta chain was determined in a study of T-cell memory formation after mild COVID-19. This CDR3 spans 14 amino acids. Germline-derived CDR1 and CDR2 are DFQATT and SNEGSKA (reference sequence). The V end lost 0 bases, the J end lost 1 base, and 8 bases lay between the germline ends. Study-wide points: The main location of contracting CD4+ clones was CM and EM, and that of contracting CD8+ clones was EMRA.

5'RACE with constant-segment primers built TCRalpha and TCRbeta cDNA libraries with UMIs. TCRdb fed the 5' RACE reads into MiXCR, producing one record per CDR3 protein. The repertoire holds some 410,000 distinct CDR3 sequences, with 20% to 25% as singletons. Of note for this clonotype: Its antigen is not identified.

The sequence was obtained from an adult woman who had mild COVID-19 (a few samples of this study predate the infection). Cell type and time point are not known. The gene calls are TRBV20-1 and TRBJ2-3, with unresolved D. The sample comprised PBMCs or a T cell subset sorted from them (not recorded which). CDR3 nucleotide sequence: TGCAGTGCTAGAGAACGCCCGGGCACAGATACGCAGTATTTT. It codes for CSARERPGTDTQYF.